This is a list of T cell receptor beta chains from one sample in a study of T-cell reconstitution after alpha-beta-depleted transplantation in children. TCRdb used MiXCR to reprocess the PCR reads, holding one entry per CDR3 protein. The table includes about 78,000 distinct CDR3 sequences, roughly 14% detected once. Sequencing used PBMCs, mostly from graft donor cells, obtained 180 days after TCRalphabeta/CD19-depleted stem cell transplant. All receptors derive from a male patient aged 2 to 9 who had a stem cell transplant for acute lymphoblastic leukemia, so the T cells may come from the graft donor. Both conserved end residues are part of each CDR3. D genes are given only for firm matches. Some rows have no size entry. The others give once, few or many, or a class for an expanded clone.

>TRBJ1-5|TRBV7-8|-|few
TGTGCCAGCAGCCGGGGGGGGACCCAGAGTCAGCCCCAGCATTTT
CASSRGGTQSQPQHF
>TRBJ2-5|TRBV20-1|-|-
TGCAGTGCTCCGGGACGATGGGAGACCCAGTACTTC
CSAPGRWETQYF
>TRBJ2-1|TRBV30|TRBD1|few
TGTGCCTGGAGGCCTTGGAGGGGACAGGGTGACGAGCAGTTCTTC
CAWRPWRGQGDEQFF
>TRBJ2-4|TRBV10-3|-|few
TGTGCCATCAGTGAGTCCCCGGGACCCATAGGGGCCAAAAACATTCAGTACTTC
CAISESPGPIGAKNIQYF
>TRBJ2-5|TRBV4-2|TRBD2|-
TGTGCCAGCAGCCACGATTCTAGCGGGACTCTAAAAGAGACCCAGTACTTC
CASSHDSSGTLKETQYF
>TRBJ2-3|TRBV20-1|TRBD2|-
TGCAGTGCTAGTCTAGCGGGAGGGGTAGATACGCAGTATTTT
CSASLAGGVDTQYF
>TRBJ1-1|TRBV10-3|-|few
TGTGCCATCAGAACCGGGACAATCACTGAAGCTTTCTTT
CAIRTGTITEAFF
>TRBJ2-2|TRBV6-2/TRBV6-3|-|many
TGTGCCAGCAGTCTGACCGGGGAGCTGTTTTTT
CASSLTGELFF
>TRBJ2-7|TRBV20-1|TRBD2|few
TGCAGTGCAGTCCTAGCGGTCCCCAACGAGCAGTACTTC
CSAVLAVPNEQYF
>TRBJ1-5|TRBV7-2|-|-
TGTGCCAGCAGCTCTACAGCTTCCTTCGTCAATCAGCCCCAGCATTTT
CASSSTASFVNQPQHF
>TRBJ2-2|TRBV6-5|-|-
TGTGCCAGCGCCCTGTGGACCGGGGAGCTGTTTTTT
CASALWTGELFF
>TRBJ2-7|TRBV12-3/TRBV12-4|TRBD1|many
TGTGCCAGCAGTTCACAGGGGGTGAGCGAGCAGTACTTC
CASSSQGVSEQYF
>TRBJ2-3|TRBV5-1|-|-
TGCGCCAGCAGCTTGAATGGCCCTAGCACAGATACGCAGTATTTT
CASSLNGPSTDTQYF
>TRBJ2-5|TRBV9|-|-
TGTGCCAGCAGCGTAGGTAACGTACAAGAGACCCAGTACTTC
CASSVGNVQETQYF
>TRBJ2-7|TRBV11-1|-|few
TGTGCCAGCAGCTTAGGGGGGGCGAACGAGCAGTACTTC
CASSLGGANEQYF
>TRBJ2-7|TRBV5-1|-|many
TGCGCCAGCAGCTTGGACCCCCTCGAGCAGTACTTC
CASSLDPLEQYF
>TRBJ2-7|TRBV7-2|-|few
TGTGCCAGCAGGTCACCGGGTTCCTACGAGCAGTACTTC
CASRSPGSYEQYF
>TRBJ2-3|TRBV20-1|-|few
TGCAGTGCTGGTCGTGGTCCAGATACGCAGTATTTT
CSAGRGPDTQYF
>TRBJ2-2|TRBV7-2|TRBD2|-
TGTGCCAGCAGCCGGCCAGCGGGAGGGGGCACCGGGGAGCTGTTTTTT
CASSRPAGGGTGELFF
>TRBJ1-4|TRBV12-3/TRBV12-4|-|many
TGTGCCAGCAGTTTGTATGAAAAACTGTTTTTT
CASSLYEKLFF
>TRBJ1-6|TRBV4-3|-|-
TGCGCCAGCAGCCAAGACCACCACGGGGTGAGGCTACCCCTCCACTTT
CASSQDHHGVRLPLHF
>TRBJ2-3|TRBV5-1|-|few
TGCGCCAGCAGCGTCCGCACAGATACGCAGTATTTT
CASSVRTDTQYF